A single T cell receptor (beta chain) is shown here with its context. Its target is unknown. The data stem from a study of shared clonotypes between healthy human individuals. About the study: Plates per donor: three CD4 naive, three CD4 memory, two CD8 naive, one CD8 memory.

The germline CDR1 and CDR2 sequences are SGHTA and FQGNSA. Trimming pared 6 bases from V and 6 bases from J, leaving 12 bases between. CDR3 length equals 12 residues. Study observations and caveats: A reduction in generation probabilities was seen for non-shared clonotypes relative to those shared by all four donors.

Assay used: immunoSEQ multiplex PCR; TCRdb lists only in-frame clones, some missing. Altogether 550,000 to 700,000 clones are present, more than 70% being singletons, with the ten largest covering 1.5% to 2%. Specimen: memory CD4+ T cells sorted from blood. Subset denoted: CD45RA-negative fraction. The chain combines TRBV7-2 with TRBJ2-7; D is undetermined. This receptor was identified in a woman aged 25 to 39 in good health. DNA for the CDR3: TGTGCCAGCAGTACGACTGCCACCGAGCAGTACTTC. This translates into CASSTTATEQYF.